The 7 T cell receptor beta chains presented below share a single source sample, sequenced in a study of blood T cell repertoires in COVID-19. Clones were sequenced by immunoSEQ multiplex PCR, and TCRdb holds only the in-frame ones, with some missing. The table lists around 270,000 clones, around 82% of them singletons. Sequenced sample: peripheral blood. The receptors stem from a person aged 70 to 85 with COVID-19, enrolled during active disease.

The CDR3 DNA reads as TGTGCCAGTACCGACAGGGTATACGAGCAGTACTTC. Its protein product is CASTDRVYEQYF. The rearrangement links TRBV25-1 to TRBJ2-7; 7 bases are a match to TRBD1. CDR3 size: 12 residues. V shed 9 bases and J 4 bases; nucleotides not matched to a gene: 6. Germline-derived CDR1 and CDR2 are MGHDK and SYGVNS.

J is TRBJ2-4 and V is TRBV29-1; the D is unclear. The germline V and J ends were trimmed by 4 bases and 0 bases, with 7 bases remaining between them. This CDR3 has 13 residues. CDR1 and CDR2 from the germline V gene are SQVTM and ANQGSEA. CDR3 region: CSVVSVAKNIQYF. The CDR3 DNA reads TGCAGCGTTGTATCAGTAGCCAAAAACATTCAGTACTTC.

The rearrangement uses TRBV6-2 or TRBV6-3 and TRBJ2-7; 10 bases map to TRBD1. Germline trimming cut 4 bases from V and 3 bases from J; bases unmatched to any gene: 9. The CDR3 spans 16 residues. Germline V lookup: CDR1 MNHEY, CDR2 SVGEGT. The CDR3 sequence: CASSSTRDRGGYEQYF. CDR3 nucleotide sequence: TGTGCCAGCAGTTCAACCCGGGACAGGGGTGGCTACGAGCAGTACTTC.

V and J are TRBV30 and TRBJ2-7, with TRBD2 matching 8 bases. This CDR3 contains 13 residues. CDR1 is GTSNPN, CDR2 SVGIG, per germline (reference sequence). V shed 4 bases and J 7 bases; nucleotides not matched to a gene: 9. DNA of the CDR3: TGTGCCTGGACCCCGGGCGGGAGGCGGGAGCAGTACTTC. This encodes CAWTPGGRREQYF.

The chain has TRBV6-5 and TRBJ1-2; possible D gene TRBD1, 6 bases. Germline CDR1 reads MNHEY; CDR2 reads SVGAGI. The CDR3 sequence is 14 residues long. The V end lost 2 bases, the J end lost 7 bases, and 14 bases lay between the germline ends. Here the CDR3 reads CASSYNTGSGGYTF. The CDR3 nucleotides are TGTGCCAGCAGTTACAATACAGGGAGCGGTGGCTACACCTTC.

The chain carries TRBV19 and TRBJ1-3; possibly TRBD1 for D (6 bases). This CDR3 has 17 residues. CDR1 LNHDA and CDR2 SQIVND come from the germline V gene (reference sequence). Trimming removed 7 bases at V and 0 bases at J, with 19 bases between. The CDR3 region is CASTPMDSFRSGNTIYF. The CDR3 region has the DNA TGTGCCAGTACCCCAATGGACAGTTTTCGCTCTGGAAACACCATATATTTT.

The gene calls are TRBV9 and TRBJ1-1; D might be TRBD1 (5 bases). V was trimmed by 0 bases and J by 4 bases, leaving 13 bases between them. The CDR3 has 15 residues. The germline V gene encodes CDR1 SGDLS and CDR2 YYNGEE. CDR3 amino acids: CASSVDGGGSTEAFF. CDR3 nucleotide sequence: TGTGCCAGCAGCGTAGACGGGGGAGGGTCCACTGAAGCTTTCTTT.